This is a list of T cell receptor beta chains from one sample in a study of identical twins. TCRdb processed the 5' RACE reads anew with MiXCR; each CDR3 protein has one entry. The table has 200,000 to 250,000 distinct CDR3 sequences, 7.5% seen once. These same records also appear under a second study, on yellow fever vaccine responses in identical twins.

Specimen: memory (CD45RO+) T cells sorted from blood. Receptor source: a woman between 18 and 30 years old in good health. Each CDR3 is given with its conserved first and last residue. D genes are given only for firm matches. Rows give clone size only sometimes, using once, few, many, or a class for an expanded clone.

d_call	v_call	clone_size	j_call	cdr3_nt	cdr3_aa
-	TRBV4-2	many	TRBJ2-1	TGTGCCAGCAGCCAAGAAATCACAGGCAAACGGTACAATGAGCAGTTCTTC	CASSQEITGKRYNEQFF
TRBD1	TRBV12-3/TRBV12-4	many	TRBJ2-7	TGTGCCAGCAGTCCCCAGGACAGGGAAGACGAGCAGTACTTC	CASSPQDREDEQYF
TRBD1	TRBV20-1	-	TRBJ2-5	TGCAGTGCCGCATGGGACAGGGAAGAGACCCAGTACTTC	CSAAWDREETQYF
-	TRBV5-1	-	TRBJ1-2	TGCGCCAGCAGCCAGGACGCAGTGGGCGCCTATGGCTACACCTTC	CASSQDAVGAYGYTF
-	TRBV11-2	few	TRBJ2-7	TGTGCCAGCAGCTTAGATTTGGTATCCGAGCAGTACTTC	CASSLDLVSEQYF
-	TRBV11-2	-	TRBJ2-7	TGTGCCAGCAGCCAGCTAGAGCAGGGTCGTTACGAGCAGTACTTC	CASSQLEQGRYEQYF
TRBD1	TRBV10-3	many	TRBJ2-1	TGTGCCATCAGTCCAGACAGGGCATCCTACAATGAGCAGTTCTTC	CAISPDRASYNEQFF
-	TRBV3-1	-	TRBJ2-2	TGTGCCAGCAGCACCGGACAGAAGAACACCGGGGAGCTGTTTTTT	CASSTGQKNTGELFF
-	TRBV5-8	-	TRBJ1-2	TGTGCCAGCAGCTTGGTTCCCAGGAATGGCTACACCTTC	CASSLVPRNGYTF
-	TRBV7-9	-	TRBJ1-1	TGTGCCAGCAGCTTCGTTCCGACTGAAGCTTTCTTT	CASSFVPTEAFF
-	TRBV5-5	few	TRBJ1-6	TGTGCCAGCAGGTCTTACAGGATTAATTCACCCCTCCACTTT	CASRSYRINSPLHF
-	TRBV20-1	many	TRBJ1-4	TGCAGTGCTAAATTACAGGGACACAATGAAAAACTGTTTTTT	CSAKLQGHNEKLFF
TRBD1	TRBV15	few	TRBJ1-6	TGTGCCACCAGCAGAGATCGACAGGGGAATTCACCCCTCCACTTT	CATSRDRQGNSPLHF
-	TRBV12-3/TRBV12-4	many	TRBJ2-5	TGTGCCAGCAGCTTAACAGAGACCCAGTACTTC	CASSLTETQYF
-	TRBV6-2/TRBV6-3	few	TRBJ2-7	TGTGCCAGCAGTTACGTCTTTACAGGTTCCTACGAGCAGTACTTC	CASSYVFTGSYEQYF
TRBD1	TRBV29-1	many	TRBJ2-5	TGCAGCGTGGGACAGGGGGGAGAGACCCAGTACTTC	CSVGQGGETQYF
TRBD1	TRBV25-1	many	TRBJ2-3	TGTGCCAGCAGTACGACAGGGGGAGATACGCAGTATTTT	CASSTTGGDTQYF
TRBD2	TRBV2	many	TRBJ2-2	TGTGCCAGCAGTGAATTAGCGGGCAGGGTTCGTGCCGGGGAGCTGTTTTTT	CASSELAGRVRAGELFF
TRBD1	TRBV28	-	TRBJ2-3	TGTGCCAGCAACTCAGGGACAGGGGGAACAGATACGCAGTATTTT	CASNSGTGGTDTQYF
-	TRBV29-1	-	TRBJ2-3	TGCAGCGTTGTATGGGGGGCGGGAGATACGCAGTATTTT	CSVVWGAGDTQYF
-	TRBV6-5	-	TRBJ2-6	TGTGCCAGCAGTTGGGCTACCTCTGGGGCCAACGTCCTGACTTTC	CASSWATSGANVLTF
TRBD2	TRBV3-1	few	TRBJ2-5	TGTGCCAGCAGCCAATCGACTAGCGGGGGGGCGGAGACCCAGTACTTC	CASSQSTSGGAETQYF
-	TRBV5-1	-	TRBJ1-5	TGCGCCAGCAGCTTGGAGGGCGGCGCAGGGATGCCCCAGCATTTT	CASSLEGGAGMPQHF
-	TRBV12-3/TRBV12-4	many	TRBJ2-5	TGTGCCAGCAAAGCGGCCCAAGAGACCCAGTACTTC	CASKAAQETQYF
-	TRBV9	many	TRBJ2-7	TGTGCCAGCAGCGTGGGAGGCAACTCCTACGAGCAGTACTTC	CASSVGGNSYEQYF
TRBD1	TRBV18	many	TRBJ2-1	TGTGCCAGCTCACCGGACAGGGTCGATGAGCAGTTCTTC	CASSPDRVDEQFF
TRBD2	TRBV2	few	TRBJ2-3	TGTGCCAGCAGTGCGGATAGCGGGGGCTCGGATACGCAGTATTTT	CASSADSGGSDTQYF
-	TRBV24-1	few	TRBJ2-2	TGTGCCACCAGTGATTACCCCGGGGGTTGGGGCGACACCGGGGAGCTGTTTTTT	CATSDYPGGWGDTGELFF
TRBD1	TRBV27	-	TRBJ2-7	TGTGCCAGCAGTTTCAGGGACAGACGAGCCTTAGAGCAGTACTTC	CASSFRDRRALEQYF
-	TRBV4-1	many	TRBJ2-3	TGCGCCAGCAGGAAAAGACAAGGTACAACGACAGATACGCAGTATTTT	CASRKRQGTTTDTQYF
-	TRBV14	-	TRBJ2-3	TGTGCCAGCAGCCAAGATCGGGGGAGTCGCACAGATACGCAGTATTTT	CASSQDRGSRTDTQYF
-	TRBV29-1	-	TRBJ2-7	TGCAGCGTGCGAAGGGACGTCGAGTACGAGCAGTACTTC	CSVRRDVEYEQYF
TRBD1	TRBV3-1	many	TRBJ2-7	TGTGCCAGCAGCCAAACACCGGGACAGGTCTACGAGCAGTACTTC	CASSQTPGQVYEQYF
TRBD2	TRBV6-2/TRBV6-3	few	TRBJ2-1	TGTGCCACCAGACTAGCGGGAGACAATGAGCAGTTCTTC	CATRLAGDNEQFF
TRBD2	TRBV5-1	many	TRBJ2-3	TGCGCCAGCAGGACCGGGACTAGCGGCACAGATACGCAGTATTTT	CASRTGTSGTDTQYF
-	TRBV18	few	TRBJ2-7	TGTGCCAGCTCACCAGGGGGAACAGCTACTGCCTACGAGCAGTACTTC	CASSPGGTATAYEQYF
-	TRBV18	many	TRBJ2-2	TGTGCCAGCTCACCACCCGGGGAGCTGTTTTTT	CASSPPGELFF